Sequencing of this T cell receptor (beta chain) was carried out in a study of shared clonotypes between healthy human individuals (dated by TCRdb to 2019 to 2021). Background on the whole study: The cohort comprised a couple of women and a few men aged 18 to 49 years. To increase sequencing depth and limit assay-specific biases, TCR repertoire library preparation and sequencing were carried out by different laboratories using diverse techniques. To estimate repertoire size and how much clonotype sharing occurs between individuals, the study deeply sequenced the blood TCR repertoires of 5 or 6 healthy adults. Per donor, three plates each were used for CD4 naive and CD4 memory, two for CD8 naive, and one for CD8 memory. Each donor's leukapheresis produced roughly between about 0.8 and 8.9 billion PBMCs. Overall study outcomes, separate from this receptor: Compared with non-shared clonotypes, clonotypes shared by all four sorted-subset donors had higher generation probabilities. Sampling was limited to blood, and TCR repertoires in tissue likely differ from TCR repertoires in blood. Even with the large sequencing depth, rarefaction of the sorted-subset datasets indicated that sequencing was incomplete. Based on pairwise subsampling, the degree of clonotype sharing among donors was expected to be affected by sequencing depth. Estimated clonotype richness was generally larger for naive than for memory subsets. Approximately 4.8% of naive CD4, 3.5% of naive CD8, approximately 2.2% of memory CD4, and 0.4% of memory CD8 clonotypes were shared across a few donors. The small number of donors limited the genetic and exposure-history diversity represented.

The germline V gene encodes CDR1 LNHDA and CDR2 SQIVND (reference sequence). Counted from cysteine to phenylalanine, this CDR3 has 13 amino acids. Left in the record is the CDR3 DNA by itself, 39 bases read in frame from the first base. V is cut by 1 base and J by 13 bases, and the space between the germline ends is 14 bases. Using the deep immunoSEQ assay, multiplex PCR amplified TCR CDR3 regions from genomic DNA. Extracted genomic DNA from each cell subset was spread evenly across all wells of several immunoSEQ 96-well plates, with each plate serving as a replicate. For sorted subsets, roughly 0.2 ug genomic DNA, equal to tens of thousands of T cell genomes, was loaded into each replicate PCR. The purified libraries were quantified using a Qubit 3.0 fluorometer, sized with a Bioanalyzer 2100, and then quantified again using the KAPA Library Quantification kit. A separate single-read 150-cycle Illumina NextSeq 550 flow cell was used to sequence each immunoSEQ 96-well plate. The source study handled its data this way. Because the immunoSEQ output held only junctional sequences and lacked quality scores, the filtering could not match the filtering applied to full-length reads. To assign V/J genes and CDR3, sequences were annotated against IMGT germline references using PyIR, a Python wrapper for IgBLAST v1.9. Reads were removed for weak V/J assignments (E-value above 1e-6), missing CDR3, stop codons, out-of-frame junctions, or ambiguous translated residues. V3J clonotypes were defined as sequences sharing the same inferred V gene, J gene, and CDR3 amino acid sequence. The percentage overlap between two repertoires was calculated by dividing the number of shared unique clonotypes by the size of the smaller repertoire. RTK rarefaction, the Chao1 estimator, and Recon v2.1 estimates of unobserved clonotypes were used to assess repertoire richness. Generation probabilities for all TCRbeta clonotypes obtained by the gDNA method from a handful of donors were computed using OLGA. TCRdb stores this immuneACCESS table with in-frame sequences only. Part of the clones is absent; in the studies checked, under half of the shortfall reflects unresolved V genes, and no reason is known for the rest. V, J and clone size were drawn from that table, and D and trimming were deduced from the DNA. The sample table records 2 million or so clones; about 94% of these occur just once. The leading ten clones occupy about 1.1% of the sample.

Details on this clone: Its antigen is currently not known. Base qualities were left out, and no much larger clone turns up one base away.

CD8 naive samples were obtained by positive selection for CCR7 among CD45RO-negative cells, yielding a CD45RA+CCR7+ population from which TemRA cells were excluded. Donors were healthy HIV-negative adults with no recently reported acute infections or vaccinations. All donors were Caucasian adults living in Nashville, Tennessee, USA. Blood was collected by leukapheresis, and PBMCs were isolated by Ficoll-Histopaque density gradient centrifugation and then cryopreserved in liquid nitrogen vapor phase. Analytical flow cytometry was used to check the purity and quantity of every magnetically sorted T cell population. Each sorted fraction had its genomic DNA isolated and then quantified by UV absorbance on a Nanodrop 2000c.

This chain is built from TRBV19 and TRBJ2-1, with the D gene uncertain. Sequencing was done on a sample of naive CD8+ T cells sorted from blood. According to the study, the label for this sample's cell subset or site signals: CD45RA+CCR7+. The receptor's source is a man in his late teens or twenties in good health. The sequenced DNA is TGTGCCAGTAGTATAGGGCTAGGACCTGAACAGTTCTTC. This gives the protein CASSIGLGPEQFF.